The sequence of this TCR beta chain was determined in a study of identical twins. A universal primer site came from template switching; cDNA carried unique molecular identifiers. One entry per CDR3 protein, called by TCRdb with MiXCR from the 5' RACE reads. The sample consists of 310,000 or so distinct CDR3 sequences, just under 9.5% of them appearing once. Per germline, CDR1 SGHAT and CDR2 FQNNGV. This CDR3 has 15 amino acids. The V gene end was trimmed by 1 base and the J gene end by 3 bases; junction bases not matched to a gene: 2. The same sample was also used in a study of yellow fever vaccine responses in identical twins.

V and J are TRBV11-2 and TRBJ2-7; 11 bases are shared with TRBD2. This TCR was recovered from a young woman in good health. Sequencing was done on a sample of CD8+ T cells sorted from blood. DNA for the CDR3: TGTGCCAGCAGCTTAGGTAGCGGGGGGGTCTACGAGCAGTACTTC. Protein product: CASSLGSGGVYEQYF.